Following are 5 T cell receptor beta chains from one sample sequenced in a study of patients and donors after allogeneic stem cell transplantation. TCRdb redid the calling of the RT-PCR reads with MiXCR, one entry per CDR3 protein. The sample includes about 960,000 distinct CDR3 sequences, approximately 18% of them seen just once. The specimen was blood, either unsorted or a sorted T cell fraction (not recorded which). All receptors come from a human donor who was either an allogeneic HSCT recipient or a stem cell or donor lymphocyte infusion donor (not recorded which). It is not recorded whose cells these are; they may come from a transplant donor.

This clonotype was seen a few times. The chain has TRBV20-1 and TRBJ2-7, with TRBD2 matching 9 bases. Trimming took 2 bases from V and 0 from J; bases not matched to a gene: 5. Looked up from germline, CDR1 is DFQATT and CDR2 is SNEGSKA (reference sequence). The CDR3 loop spans 15 amino acids. The CDR3 DNA sequence: TGCAGTGCTAGAAGTAGCGGGGGAGGCTCCTACGAGCAGTACTTC. Translation gives CSARSSGGGSYEQYF.

Ten or more counts support this clonotype. The chain carries TRBV20-1 and TRBJ1-4; no clear D. V was pared by 5 bases and J by 6 bases, with 4 bases between. Germline V gene lookup returns CDR1 DFQATT and CDR2 SNEGSKA (reference sequence). This CDR3 has 10 amino acids. The CDR3 nucleotides are TGCAGTGCTCTGCATGAAAAACTGTTTTTT. It specifies CSALHEKLFF.

The sample holds a few counts of this clonotype. The V gene is TRBV5-6, the J gene TRBJ1-2, with D possibly TRBD1 on 5 matching bases. The CDR3 length is 14 residues. The germline V gene has CDR1 SGHDT and CDR2 YYEEEE. Trimming cost V 0 bases and J 4 bases, with 10 bases left between them. For the CDR3, the DNA is TGTGCCAGCAGCTTGGCAGGGACCTCCTATGGCTACACCTTC. Its protein is CASSLAGTSYGYTF.

This clonotype was seen repeatedly, ten times or more. The CDR3, as DNA: TGCAGCACGGAGGGACAGAACAACTTCTATGGCTACACCTTC. This translates into CSTEGQNNFYGYTF. This chain connects TRBV29-1 to TRBJ1-2, with TRBD1 identical over 7 bases. Germline trimming cut 8 bases from V and 4 bases from J; bases unmatched to any gene: 13. Germline CDR1 reads SQVTM; CDR2 reads ANQGSEA. This CDR3 is 14 amino acids long.

This clonotype was seen only a few times. The chain carries TRBV5-1 and TRBJ2-7; TRBD1 matches 7 bases. Germline values: CDR1 SGHRS, CDR2 YFSETQ. CDR3 length: 13 residues. V gave up 4 bases and J gave up 4 bases; unmatched junction bases: 5. Here the CDR3 DNA reads TGCGCCAGCAGCCGGGACAGTAGGTACGAGCAGTACTTC. It codes for CASSRDSRYEQYF. The complete variable domain, with remaining parts taken from reference TRBV5-1 and TRBJ2-7, reads KAGVTQTPRYLIKTRGQQVTLSCSPISGHRSVSWYQQTPGQGLQFLFEYFSETQRNKGNFPGRFSGRQFSNSRSEMNVSTLELGDSALYLCASSRDSRYEQYFGPGTRLTVT.